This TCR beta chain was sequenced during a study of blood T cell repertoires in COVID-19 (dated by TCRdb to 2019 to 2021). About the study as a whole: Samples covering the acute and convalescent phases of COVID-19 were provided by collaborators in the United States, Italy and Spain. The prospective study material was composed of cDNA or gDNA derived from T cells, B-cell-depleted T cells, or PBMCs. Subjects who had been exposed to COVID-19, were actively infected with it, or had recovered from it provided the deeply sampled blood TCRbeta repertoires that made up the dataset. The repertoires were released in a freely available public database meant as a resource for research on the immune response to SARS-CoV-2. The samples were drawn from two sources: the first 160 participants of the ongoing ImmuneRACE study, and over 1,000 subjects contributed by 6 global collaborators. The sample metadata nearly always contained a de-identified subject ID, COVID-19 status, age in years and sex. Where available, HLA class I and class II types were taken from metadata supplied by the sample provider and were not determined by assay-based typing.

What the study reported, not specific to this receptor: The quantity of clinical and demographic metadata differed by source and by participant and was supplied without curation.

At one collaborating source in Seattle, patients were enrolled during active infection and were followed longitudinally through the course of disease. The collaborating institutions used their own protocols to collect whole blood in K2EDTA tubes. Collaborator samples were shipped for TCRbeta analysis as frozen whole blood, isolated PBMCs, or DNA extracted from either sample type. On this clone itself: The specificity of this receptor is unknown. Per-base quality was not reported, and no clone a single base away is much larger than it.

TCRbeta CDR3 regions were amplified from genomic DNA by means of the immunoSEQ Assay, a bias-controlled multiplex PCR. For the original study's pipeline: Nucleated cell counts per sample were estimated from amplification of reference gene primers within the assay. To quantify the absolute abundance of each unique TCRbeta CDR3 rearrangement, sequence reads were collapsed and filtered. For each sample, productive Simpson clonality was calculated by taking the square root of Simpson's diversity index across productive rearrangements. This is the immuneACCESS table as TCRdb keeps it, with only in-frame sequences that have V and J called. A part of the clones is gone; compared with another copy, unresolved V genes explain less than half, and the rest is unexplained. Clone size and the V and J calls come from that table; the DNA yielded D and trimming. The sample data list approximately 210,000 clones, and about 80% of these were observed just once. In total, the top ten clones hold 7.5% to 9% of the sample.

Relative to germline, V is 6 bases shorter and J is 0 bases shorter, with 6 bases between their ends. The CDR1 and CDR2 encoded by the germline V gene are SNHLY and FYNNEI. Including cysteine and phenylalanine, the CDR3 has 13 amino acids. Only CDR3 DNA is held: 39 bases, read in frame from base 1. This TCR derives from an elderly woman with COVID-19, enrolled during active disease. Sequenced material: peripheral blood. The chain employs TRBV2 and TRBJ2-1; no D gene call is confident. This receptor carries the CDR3 CASSGYSYNEQFF. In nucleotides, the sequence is TGTGCCAGCAGCGGGTACTCCTACAATGAGCAGTTCTTC.